This T cell receptor (beta chain) was sequenced during a study of blood T cell repertoires in COVID-19. Study context: Some COVID-19 samples were acute and others convalescent; all came from the United States, Italy and Spain.

This CDR3 is 13 amino acids long. The V end was cut by 2 bases, the J end by 2 bases, with 9 bases between. In germline, CDR1 is GTSNPN, CDR2 SVGIG (reference sequence). Profiling relied on immunoSEQ multiplex PCR, and the TCRdb table lists in-frame clones only, not all of them. Among some 240,000 clones, about 88% were seen once, and the ten largest hold 3.5% to 5%. V gene TRBV30 combines with J gene TRBJ1-1, with D maybe TRBD1 (5 bases). The material sequenced was peripheral blood. The TCR sequence derives from a woman in her thirties or forties who had recovered from COVID-19. The CDR3 loop is CAWSRTTNTEAFF. The CDR3 DNA reads TGTGCCTGGAGTCGGACAACTAACACTGAAGCTTTCTTT.